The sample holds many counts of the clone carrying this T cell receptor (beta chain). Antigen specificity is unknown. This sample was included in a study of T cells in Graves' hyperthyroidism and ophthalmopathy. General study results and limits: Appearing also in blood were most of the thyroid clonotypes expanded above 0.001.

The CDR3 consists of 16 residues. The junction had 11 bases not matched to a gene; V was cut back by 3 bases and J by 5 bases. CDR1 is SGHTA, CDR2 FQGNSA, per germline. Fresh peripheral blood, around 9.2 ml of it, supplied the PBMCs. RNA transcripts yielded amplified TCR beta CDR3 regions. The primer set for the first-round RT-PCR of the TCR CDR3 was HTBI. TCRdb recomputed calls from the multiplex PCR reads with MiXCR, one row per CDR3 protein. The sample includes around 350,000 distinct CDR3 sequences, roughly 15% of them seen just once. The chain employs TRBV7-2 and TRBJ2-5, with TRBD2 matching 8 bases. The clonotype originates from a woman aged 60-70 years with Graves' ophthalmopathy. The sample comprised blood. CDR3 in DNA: TGTGCCAGCAGCTTCTATCCCGGGACTAGAGGGGAGACCCAGTACTTC. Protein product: CASSFYPGTRGETQYF. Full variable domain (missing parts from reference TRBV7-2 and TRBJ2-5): GAGVSQSPSNKVTEKGKDVELRCDPISGHTALYWYRQSLGQGLEFLIYFQGNSAPDKSGLPSDRFSAERTGGSVSTLTIQRTQQEDSAVYLCASSFYPGTRGETQYFGPGTRLLVL.